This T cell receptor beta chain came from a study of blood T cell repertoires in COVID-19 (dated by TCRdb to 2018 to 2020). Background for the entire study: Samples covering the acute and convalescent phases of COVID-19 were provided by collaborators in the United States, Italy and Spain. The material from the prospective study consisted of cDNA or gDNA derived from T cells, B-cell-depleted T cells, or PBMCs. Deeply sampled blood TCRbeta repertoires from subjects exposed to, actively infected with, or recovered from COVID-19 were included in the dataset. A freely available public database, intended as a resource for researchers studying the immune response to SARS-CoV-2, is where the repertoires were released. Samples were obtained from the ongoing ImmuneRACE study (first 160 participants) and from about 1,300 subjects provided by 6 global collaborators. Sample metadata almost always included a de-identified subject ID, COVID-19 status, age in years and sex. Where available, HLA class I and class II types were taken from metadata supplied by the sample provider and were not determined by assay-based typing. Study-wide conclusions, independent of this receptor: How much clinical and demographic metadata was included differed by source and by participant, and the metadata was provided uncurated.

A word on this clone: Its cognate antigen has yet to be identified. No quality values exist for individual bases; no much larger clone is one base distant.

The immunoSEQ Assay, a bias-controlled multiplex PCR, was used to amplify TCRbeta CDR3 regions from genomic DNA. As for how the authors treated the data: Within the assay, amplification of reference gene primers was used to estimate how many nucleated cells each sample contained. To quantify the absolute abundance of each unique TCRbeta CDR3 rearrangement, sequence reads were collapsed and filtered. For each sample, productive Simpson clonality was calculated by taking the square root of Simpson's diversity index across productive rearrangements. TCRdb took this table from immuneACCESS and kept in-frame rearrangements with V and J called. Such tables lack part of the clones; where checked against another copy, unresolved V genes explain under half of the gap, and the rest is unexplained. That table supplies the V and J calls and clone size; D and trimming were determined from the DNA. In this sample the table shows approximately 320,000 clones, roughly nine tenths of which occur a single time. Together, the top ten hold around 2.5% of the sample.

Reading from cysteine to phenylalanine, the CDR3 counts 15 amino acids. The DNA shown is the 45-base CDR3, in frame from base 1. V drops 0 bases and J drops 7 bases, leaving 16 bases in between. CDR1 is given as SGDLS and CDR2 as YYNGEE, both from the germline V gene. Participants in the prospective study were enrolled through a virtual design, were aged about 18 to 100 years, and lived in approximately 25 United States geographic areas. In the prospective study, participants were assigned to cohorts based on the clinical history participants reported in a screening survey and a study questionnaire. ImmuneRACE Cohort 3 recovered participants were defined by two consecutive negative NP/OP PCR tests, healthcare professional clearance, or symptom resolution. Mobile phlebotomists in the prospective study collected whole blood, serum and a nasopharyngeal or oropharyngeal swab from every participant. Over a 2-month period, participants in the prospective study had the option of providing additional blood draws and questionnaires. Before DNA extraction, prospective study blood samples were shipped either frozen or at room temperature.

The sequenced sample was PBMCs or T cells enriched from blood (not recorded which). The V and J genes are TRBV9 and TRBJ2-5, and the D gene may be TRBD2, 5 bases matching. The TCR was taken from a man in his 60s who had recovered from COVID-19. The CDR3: CASSVDGGGGSTQYF. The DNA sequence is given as TGTGCCAGCAGCGTAGATGGAGGAGGTGGGTCGACCCAGTACTTC. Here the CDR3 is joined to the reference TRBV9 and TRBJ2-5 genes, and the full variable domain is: DSGVTQTPKHLITATGQRVTLRCSPRSGDLSVYWYQQSLDQGLQFLIQYYNGEERAKGNILERFSAQQFPDLHSELNLSSLELGDSALYFCASSVDGGGGSTQYFGPGTRLLVL.